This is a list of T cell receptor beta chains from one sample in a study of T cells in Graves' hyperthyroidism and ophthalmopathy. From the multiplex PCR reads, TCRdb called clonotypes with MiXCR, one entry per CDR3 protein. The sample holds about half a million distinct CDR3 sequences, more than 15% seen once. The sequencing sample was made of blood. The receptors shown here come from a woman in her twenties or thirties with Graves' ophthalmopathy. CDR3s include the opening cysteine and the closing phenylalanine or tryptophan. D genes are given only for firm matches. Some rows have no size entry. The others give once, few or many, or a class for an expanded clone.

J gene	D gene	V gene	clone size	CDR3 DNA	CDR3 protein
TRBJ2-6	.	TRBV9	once	TGTGCCAGCAGCACCCGGGGCACCGGGGCCAACGTCCTGACTTTC	CASSTRGTGANVLTF
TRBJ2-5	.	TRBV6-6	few	TGTGCCAGCAGTTACTCGAAGCTAGAGACCCAGTACTTC	CASSYSKLETQYF
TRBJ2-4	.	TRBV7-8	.	TGTGCCAGCAGCTTAGAACAGGGTGCGACGGCCAAAAACATTCAGTACTTC	CASSLEQGATAKNIQYF
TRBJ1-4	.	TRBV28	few	TGTGCCAGCCTCTCCCTCCATGACGAAAAACTGTTTTTT	CASLSLHDEKLFF
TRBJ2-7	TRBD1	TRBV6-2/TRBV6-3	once	TGTGCCAGCAGTGAGACCGGGACAGGGGAAATCGACGAGCAGTACTTC	CASSETGTGEIDEQYF
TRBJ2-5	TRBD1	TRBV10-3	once	TGTGCCATCAGGGACAGGGGCCAAGAGACCCAGTACTTC	CAIRDRGQETQYF
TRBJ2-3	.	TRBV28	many	TGTGCCAGCCGCAGTCTAGTGTCGTTTTACGCAGATACGCAGTATTTT	CASRSLVSFYADTQYF
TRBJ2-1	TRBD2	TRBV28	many	TGTGCCAGCAATTTTGCGGGAGTTAACAATGAGCAGTTCTTC	CASNFAGVNNEQFF
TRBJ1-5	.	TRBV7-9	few	TGTGCCAGCAGCTTAGGGGTGGGAGGGGCCCAAGTTCAGCCCCAGCATTTT	CASSLGVGGAQVQPQHF
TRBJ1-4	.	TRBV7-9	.	TGTGCCAGCAGCTTAGTATGGGGCACTAATGAAAAACTGTTTTTT	CASSLVWGTNEKLFF
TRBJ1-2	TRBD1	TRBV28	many	TGTGCCAGCAGTGCGCCCGGGACAGACTATGGCTACACCTTC	CASSAPGTDYGYTF
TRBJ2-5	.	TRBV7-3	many	TGTGCCAGCAGCTCTTTGGTAGGGGAGACCCAGTACTTC	CASSSLVGETQYF
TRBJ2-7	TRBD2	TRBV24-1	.	TGTGCCACCAGTGAACTAGCGCTATACGAGCAGTACTTC	CATSELALYEQYF
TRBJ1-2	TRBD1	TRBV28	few	TGTGCCAGCAGTTTCCCCGGACAGGGCTATGGCTACACCTTC	CASSFPGQGYGYTF